This T cell receptor (beta chain) was sequenced for a study of blood T cell repertoires in COVID-19. The V end lost 0 bases, the J end lost 5 bases, and 14 bases lay between the germline ends. Germline-derived CDR1 and CDR2 are SGHRS and YFSETQ. The CDR3 spans 15 residues. Some clones are missing from TCRdb's copy, which holds only in-frame ones; the method was immunoSEQ multiplex PCR. The repertoire holds 150,000 or so clones, with about 80% as singletons. This TCR derives from a woman in her fifties or sixties with acute or convalescent COVID-19. The chain employs TRBV5-1 and TRBJ2-5; possible D gene TRBD1, 6 bases. The sequenced material came from peripheral blood. The CDR3 DNA reads as TGCGCCAGCAGCTTGGCGCTGGGTGGGGGCGAGACCCAGTACTTC. Translation gives CASSLALGGGETQYF.